The 23 T cell receptor beta chains below all came from one sample that was sequenced in a study of cytomegalovirus exposure and HLA in healthy donors. PCR involved 60 Vbeta and 13 Jbeta primers. Only in-frame clones appear in the TCRdb table, and some are missing; sequencing was by immunoSEQ multiplex PCR. The table includes 95,000 to 150,000 clones, 70% to 85% detected once. Material for sequencing was PBMCs. These receptors were obtained from a human donor in good health.

The chain uses TRBV5-5 and TRBJ2-7; TRBD1 aligns across 10 bases. Unmatched junction bases numbered 10, after V lost 4 bases and J lost 3 bases. CDR1 and CDR2 from the germline V gene are SGHKS and YYEKEE (reference sequence). The CDR3 length is 16 residues. CDR3 in amino acids: CASSPEGTGEVYEQYF. CDR3 coding DNA: TGTGCCAGCAGCCCGGAGGGGACAGGGGAAGTCTACGAGCAGTACTTC.

This clone was seen only once. V gene TRBV5-1 combines with J gene TRBJ1-4; D unclear. V was clipped by 0 bases and J by 8 bases, with 14 bases between them. Germline V gives CDR1 SGHRS, CDR2 YFSETQ. This CDR3 has 15 residues. The DNA for the CDR3 is TGCGCCAGCAGCTTGGCTCGGGGAGGAGGGGAAAAACTGTTTTTT. Translation: CASSLARGGGEKLFF.

J is TRBJ2-6 and V is TRBV11-2, with D perhaps TRBD1 (5 bases). CDR3 size: 16 residues. V lost 4 bases and J lost 0, with 10 bases in between. Per the germline V gene, CDR1 is SGHAT and CDR2 is FQNNGV. The CDR3 DNA sequence: TGTGCCAGCAGCTCTGACAGAGCCTCTGGGGCCAACGTCCTGACTTTC. Its protein product is CASSSDRASGANVLTF.

This clone was counted once. The rearrangement joins TRBV4-2 to TRBJ2-7; weak D call: TRBD2 (6 bases). Germline V gene data show CDR1 as LGHNA and CDR2 as YNFKEQ. V gave up 1 base and J gave up 2 bases, with 9 bases separating them. This CDR3 spans 14 amino acids. The CDR3 DNA reads as TGTGCCAGCAGCCAAGGCGGGATGGCCTACGAGCAGTACTTC. Translated, it gives CASSQGGMAYEQYF.

The chain employs TRBV28 and TRBJ2-1; tentatively, D is TRBD2 (5 bases). The V end lost 6 bases, the J end lost 5 bases, and 11 bases lay between the germline ends. The CDR3 is 13 residues long. Germline V gene lookup returns CDR1 MDHEN and CDR2 SYDVKM. The CDR3 spells CASRARTHNEQFF. As DNA, the CDR3 is TGTGCCAGCAGAGCTAGGACTCACAATGAGCAGTTCTTC.

CDR3: CASSLGGQDTDTQYF. The CDR3 DNA reads TGTGCCAGCAGCTTAGGTGGCCAGGACACAGATACGCAGTATTTT. The chain couples TRBV7-2 to TRBJ2-3; D unresolved. The CDR3 covers 15 residues. Per the germline V gene, CDR1 is SGHTA and CDR2 is FQGNSA. The V gene lost 1 base and the J gene lost 2 bases, with 10 bases spanning the gap.

The V gene is TRBV29-1, the J gene TRBJ1-4; 10 bases fit TRBD1. Germline V gene sequence: CDR1 SQVTM, CDR2 ANQGSEA. With V trimmed by 5 bases and J by 3 bases, 6 bases remained unmatched. The CDR3 runs 15 residues. The CDR3 spells CSVRQGAPSNEKLFF. In DNA form, the CDR3 reads TGCAGCGTTAGACAGGGGGCGCCATCTAATGAAAAACTGTTTTTT.

V and J are TRBV2 and TRBJ1-6; D call uncertain. The germline V gene encodes CDR1 SNHLY and CDR2 FYNNEI. Deletions cut 2 bases from V and 14 bases from J, with 16 bases between. This CDR3 spans 14 amino acids. For the CDR3, the DNA is TGTGCCAGCAGTGAATTGATTGGGCAATTGGCCCTCCACTTT. This sequence encodes CASSELIGQLALHF.

The rearrangement joins TRBV5-1 to TRBJ1-6; 10 nucleotides agree with TRBD1. The CDR3 consists of 16 residues. Germline V gene sequence: CDR1 SGHRS, CDR2 YFSETQ. Trimming at V came to 4 bases and at J to 8 bases, leaving 9 bases not matched to a gene. The CDR3 DNA reads TGCGCCAGCAGCGCATCGACAGGGGGCTTATATTCACCCCTCCACTTT. This sequence encodes CASSASTGGLYSPLHF.

The genes are TRBV29-1 and TRBJ1-1; D not resolved. Germline V gene data show CDR1 as SQVTM and CDR2 as ANQGSEA. V was pared by 7 bases and J by 0 bases, with 9 bases between. The CDR3 consists of 12 residues. The CDR3 here is CSEVAMNTEAFF. The CDR3 DNA follows: TGCAGCGAGGTAGCGATGAACACTGAAGCTTTCTTT.

The chain joins TRBV6-5 to TRBJ2-3; possible D gene TRBD2, 5 bases. From germline, CDR1 is MNHEY and CDR2 SVGAGI. With 0 bases removed from V and 1 base from J, the gap between germline ends came to 8 bases. The CDR3 covers 15 residues. The CDR3 is CASSYSRRGTDTQYF. Written as DNA, the CDR3 is TGTGCCAGCAGTTACTCGAGGCGGGGCACAGATACGCAGTATTTT.

The CDR3 reads CASSDTGTVGYTF. The CDR3 nucleotides read TGTGCCAGCAGTGACACAGGGACGGTAGGCTACACCTTC. The chain is built from TRBV2 and TRBJ1-2, with D maybe TRBD1 (6 bases). V lost 3 bases and J lost 8, with 13 bases in between. The CDR3 is 13 residues long. Germline values: CDR1 SNHLY, CDR2 FYNNEI.

The J gene is TRBJ2-7, the V gene TRBV18, with D unclear. Germline V gene lookup returns CDR1 KGHSH and CDR2 LQKENI. V lost 0 bases and J 3 bases, leaving 18 bases between the germline ends. CDR3 length: 17 amino acids. The CDR3 region has the DNA TGTGCCAGCTCACCACCAATCGGAGCCTCCCCGGGCTACGAGCAGTACTTC. It specifies CASSPPIGASPGYEQYF.

The J gene is TRBJ2-1, the V gene TRBV13; TRBD2 agrees at 13 bases. V shed 3 bases, J shed 6 bases, and the junction held 2 bases outside the gene matches. The germline gives CDR1 PRHDT, CDR2 FYEKMQ (reference sequence). This CDR3 has 15 amino acids. The CDR3 sequence is CASSFRTSGSNEQFF. For the CDR3, the DNA is TGTGCCAGCAGCTTCAGGACTAGCGGGAGCAATGAGCAGTTCTTC.

This clone has just one count. The chain recombines TRBV7-9 with TRBJ2-2, with D unresolved. V was cut by 0 bases and J by 1 base, with 6 bases left in between. Germline-derived CDR1 and CDR2 are SEHNR and FQNEAQ (reference sequence). The CDR3 consists of 15 residues. CDR3 coding DNA: TGTGCCAGCAGCTTAGCGATCGGGAACACCGGGGAGCTGTTTTTT. As protein: CASSLAIGNTGELFF.

The chain links TRBV6-6 to TRBJ2-5, with 8 nucleotides matching TRBD2. The end of the DNA fits TRBJ2-7 better, so the J call may be wrong. CDR3 length: 14 residues. The germline CDR1 and CDR2 sequences are MNHNY and SVGAGI (reference sequence). The CDR3 coding sequence is TGTGCCAGCAGTTACGGGACTAGCTCCTACGAGCAGTACTTC. Protein sequence: CASSYGTSSYEQYF.

The chain couples TRBV14 to TRBJ1-4; D gene ambiguous. Trimming took off 1 base at V and 4 bases at J, with 7 bases between the two ends. The CDR3 has 14 amino acids. The V gene's germline CDR1 is SGHDN and CDR2 FVKESK. In nucleotides, the CDR3 is TGTGCCAGCAGCCAAGTGGAGCGTAATGAAAAACTGTTTTTT. It encodes CASSQVERNEKLFF.

This clone was seen just once. The chain is built from TRBV28 and TRBJ2-2; 12 bases line up with TRBD2. V lost 6 bases and J lost 7; bases outside the gene matches: 15. Germline-derived CDR1 and CDR2 are MDHEN and SYDVKM. The CDR3 is 18 residues long. The CDR3 here is CASRRAYLAGGPGGELFF. Written as DNA, the CDR3 is TGTGCCAGCAGGAGAGCTTACCTAGCGGGAGGGCCAGGCGGGGAGCTGTTTTTT.

This clone came up once. V gene TRBV15 combines with J gene TRBJ2-4; 7 bases align to TRBD1. The CDR3 sequence is 15 residues long. V shed 3 bases, J shed 5 bases, and the junction held 7 bases outside the gene matches. Germline values: CDR1 LNHNV, CDR2 YYDKDF (reference sequence). CDR3 loop: CATSSLGQVQNIQYF. CDR3 in DNA: TGTGCCACCAGCAGCCTAGGACAGGTTCAAAACATTCAGTACTTC.

This clone was counted once. This chain joins TRBV19 and TRBJ2-7; 9 bases match TRBD1. This CDR3 is 15 amino acids long. Germline V gives CDR1 LNHDA, CDR2 SQIVND (reference sequence). The V and J ends lost 5 bases and 2 bases, in that order; junction bases with no gene match: 7. The CDR3 loop reads CASSGGTGTTYEQYF. CDR3 sequence (DNA): TGTGCCAGTAGTGGCGGGACAGGGACAACCTACGAGCAGTACTTC.

Points on this clone: Additional DNA sequences in this sample encode the identical CDR3. This sequence joins TRBV28 and TRBJ1-2, with D possibly being TRBD1 (5 bases). The V end was cut by 6 bases, the J end by 0 bases, with 11 bases between. This CDR3 has 14 residues. Germline lookup yields CDR1 MDHEN and CDR2 SYDVKM. The CDR3 DNA follows: TGTGCCAGCAGGGGGGGAGGTTCTAACTATGGCTACACCTTC. Translation gives CASRGGGSNYGYTF.

This chain uses TRBV5-1 with TRBJ2-3, with D unclear. Germline assignment: CDR1 SGHRS and CDR2 YFSETQ. V dropped 1 base and J dropped 5 bases, with 2 bases sitting between them. The CDR3 is made up of 11 amino acids. The CDR3 DNA reads TGCGCCAGCAGCTTGCAAGATACGCAGTATTTT. Protein product: CASSLQDTQYF.

This CDR3 reads CASSLVDRVNTGELFF. The CDR3 DNA is TGTGCCAGCAGCTTAGTTGACAGGGTGAACACCGGGGAGCTGTTTTTT. This rearrangement joins TRBV11-3 to TRBJ2-2, with 7 bases that match TRBD1. The CDR3 is made up of 16 amino acids. CDR1 is SGHNT, CDR2 YENEEA, per germline. V gave up 1 base and J gave up 1 base; unmatched junction bases: 3.